These 31 T cell receptor beta chains were all obtained from the same sample, sequenced in a study of T cells in Graves' hyperthyroidism and ophthalmopathy. The source material, RNA transcripts, was used to amplify TCR beta CDR3 regions. In the first-round RT-PCR of the TCR CDR3, the HTBI primer set was used. TCRdb re-derived calls from the multiplex PCR reads in MiXCR, one entry per CDR3 protein. This sample yields some 510,000 distinct CDR3 sequences, of which around 20% are seen a single time; around a quarter belongs to the top ten. Material: blood. The source is a man in his late teens or twenties with Graves' hyperthyroidism.

The table lists this clonotype with many counts. The chain couples TRBV30 to TRBJ1-2, with D uncertain. The germline V gene has CDR1 GTSNPN and CDR2 SVGIG (reference sequence). CDR3 size: 14 residues. V was cut by 0 bases and J by 4 bases, with 12 bases left in between. DNA for the CDR3: TGTGCCTGGAGTGTGGGAGGCGGTGGCTATGGCTACACCTTC. This gives the protein CAWSVGGGGYGYTF.

In its sample, this clonotype was seen many times. A much larger clone sits a single nucleotide away, making a read error possible. The chain has TRBV12-3 or TRBV12-4 and TRBJ1-1, with D unresolved. This CDR3 spans 13 amino acids. Between the trimmed V and J ends, which lost 5 bases and 0 bases, there was a span of 7 bases. DNA of the CDR3: TGTGCCAGCAGTCAGGTTGTGAACACTGAAGCTTTCTTT. Translating it yields CASSQVVNTEAFF.

In its sample, this clonotype was seen many times. The J gene is TRBJ1-2, the V gene TRBV28; weak D call: TRBD1 (6 bases). Germline V CDR1 and CDR2: MDHEN, SYDVKM. The CDR3 consists of 16 residues. V was pared by 6 bases and J by 4 bases, with 21 bases between. The CDR3 DNA is TGTGCCAGCAGCCACGGCGGACAGCCGCTTCCCTATGGCTACACCTTC. It codes for CASSHGGQPLPYGYTF.

This clonotype was detected only a few times. J is TRBJ2-1 and V is TRBV5-1, with 10 bases aligning to TRBD2. Germline V gene data show CDR1 as SGHRS and CDR2 as YFSETQ. The CDR3 runs to 14 residues. V was clipped by 4 bases and J by 10 bases; unmatched bases: 8. The CDR3 DNA reads as TGCGCCAGCAGCCTAACCGGACTAGCGGCCGAGCAGTTCTTC. Translation: CASSLTGLAAEQFF.

The chain employs TRBV6-2 or TRBV6-3 and TRBJ1-5, with D possibly matching TRBD1 (5 bases). The CDR3 consists of 16 residues. With 0 bases removed from V and 2 bases from J, the gap between germline ends came to 11 bases. Germline CDR1 is MNHEY and CDR2 is SVGEGT. The CDR3 is CASSYSTALGNQPQHF. The DNA for the CDR3 is TGTGCCAGCAGTTACTCGACAGCGTTGGGCAATCAGCCCCAGCATTTT.

This clonotype was seen at least ten times. This sequence joins TRBV19 and TRBJ1-1; D is unresolved. V lost 8 bases and J lost 3, with 13 bases in between. CDR3 length: 13 residues. In germline, CDR1 is LNHDA, CDR2 SQIVND (reference sequence). CDR3 protein: CASGELSDTEAFF. For the CDR3, the DNA is TGTGCCAGTGGTGAGTTATCGGACACTGAAGCTTTCTTT. The entire variable domain, with the rest obtained from reference TRBV19 and TRBJ1-1, is as follows: DGGITQSPKYLFRKEGQNVTLSCEQNLNHDAMYWYRQDPGQGLRLIYYSQIVNDFQKGDIAEGYSVSREKKESFPLTVTSAQKNPTAFYLCASGELSDTEAFFGQGTRLTVV.

This clonotype was seen repeatedly, ten times or more. J is TRBJ2-7 and V is TRBV12-3 or TRBV12-4, with a tentative D call TRBD2 (5 bases). The V gene lost 4 bases and the J gene lost 5 bases, with 15 bases spanning the gap. This CDR3 comprises 14 residues. CDR3 amino acids: CASSSERPRDEQYF. The CDR3 DNA sequence: TGTGCCAGCAGTTCGGAGCGGCCAAGGGACGAGCAGTACTTC.

Ten or more counts support this clonotype. V is TRBV6-1 and J is TRBJ1-5, with D unclear. Trimming took 6 bases from V and 0 from J, leaving 12 bases between them. Germline V lookup: CDR1 MNHNS, CDR2 SASEGT. The CDR3 length is 15 residues. The CDR3 protein is CASRPGEYSNQPQHF. CDR3 sequence (DNA): TGTGCCAGCAGGCCCGGGGAGTATAGCAATCAGCCCCAGCATTTT.

This clonotype was found many times. The chain joins TRBV12-3 or TRBV12-4 to TRBJ1-1; no clear D gene. The CDR3 loop spans 14 amino acids. V lost 4 bases, J lost 7 bases, and 16 bases lay in between. For the CDR3, the DNA is TGTGCCAGCAGTTCATGGACGTCCTGGGGTGAAGCTTTCTTT. Protein product: CASSSWTSWGEAFF.

This clonotype was detected only a few times. The chain uses TRBV2 and TRBJ1-2; 9 bases are shared with TRBD1. The CDR3 runs to 17 residues. Germline loops: CDR1 SNHLY, CDR2 FYNNEI. V shed 3 bases and J 6 bases; nucleotides not matched to a gene: 14. The CDR3 is CASSERVLGTGRHGYTF. CDR3 sequence (DNA): TGTGCCAGCAGTGAGAGAGTGTTAGGGACAGGGCGCCATGGCTACACCTTC.

The J gene is TRBJ2-7, the V gene TRBV6-1; 13 bases are shared with TRBD2. The germline CDR1 and CDR2 sequences are MNHNS and SASEGT. The CDR3 sequence is 14 residues long. The J segment lost 4 bases and the V segment lost 7 bases, leaving 4 bases of the junction unmatched. The DNA for the CDR3 is TGTGCCAGCACTGGGACTAGCGGGATGTACGAGCAGTACTTC. Amino acid sequence: CASTGTSGMYEQYF.

In this sample, this clonotype turned up many times. V and J are TRBV6-1 and TRBJ2-5; 10 bases line up with TRBD1. The CDR3 is 14 amino acids. Trimming at V came to 6 bases and at J to 5 bases, leaving 6 bases not matched to a gene. Germline CDR1 MNHNS, CDR2 SASEGT. This CDR3 is CASSETGGWETQYF. Written as DNA, the CDR3 is TGTGCCAGCAGCGAGACAGGGGGCTGGGAGACCCAGTACTTC.

This clonotype was seen many times. The rearrangement links TRBV7-9 to TRBJ1-2; 10 bases agree with TRBD1. The CDR3 spans 13 residues. Per germline, CDR1 SEHNR and CDR2 FQNEAQ (reference sequence). V was clipped by 7 bases and J by 6 bases; unmatched bases: 5. CDR3 DNA sequence: TGTGCCAGCACAGGACAGGGGGAAGATGGCTACACCTTC. This encodes CASTGQGEDGYTF.

This clonotype was seen a handful of times. The junction does not match germline at one end; this may be a read error. The chain recombines TRBV11-2 with TRBJ1-2; D not certain. The CDR3 length is 12 residues. Germline CDR1 is SGHAT and CDR2 is FQNNGV. The CDR3 is CASGLDIGGYTF. In nucleotides, the CDR3 is TGTGCCAGCGGCTTAGATATCGGTGGCTACACCTTC. Combining the CDR3 with reference TRBV11-2 and TRBJ1-2 gives the whole variable domain EAGVAQSPRYKIIEKRQSVAFWCNPISGHATLYWYQQILGQGPKLLIQFQNNGVVDDSQLPKDRFSAERLKGVDSTLKIQPAKLEDSAVYLCASGLDIGGYTFGSGTRLTVV.

This clonotype was seen repeatedly, ten times or more. The CDR3 coding sequence is TGTGCCAGCAGTGCCACTCTAGCGGGGGCGGGGACCGGGGAGCTGTTTTTT. Translating gives CASSATLAGAGTGELFF. The chain is built from TRBV6-1 and TRBJ2-2, with 10 bases fitting TRBD2. This CDR3 comprises 17 residues. The trim removed 4 bases at V and 5 bases at J, leaving 10 bases unmatched. Germline V gene data show CDR1 as MNHNS and CDR2 as SASEGT.

In its sample, this clonotype was seen many times. The gene calls are TRBV27 and TRBJ2-5, with TRBD2 identical over 10 bases. The CDR3 extends over 14 amino acids. Germline CDR1 is MNHEY and CDR2 is SMNVEV (reference sequence). Trimming cost V 6 bases and J 5 bases; bases outside gene matches: 6. CDR3 sequence (DNA): TGTGCCAGCAGACGAAGCGGGGGGGCCGAGACCCAGTACTTC. This sequence encodes CASRRSGGAETQYF.

This clonotype was observed many times. The J gene is TRBJ1-5, the V gene TRBV12-3 or TRBV12-4, with TRBD1 matching over 7 bases. The CDR3 contains 15 residues. Unmatched junction bases numbered 7, after V lost 6 bases and J lost 2 bases. The CDR3 DNA reads TGTGCCAGCAGCGGCTCCGGGACAGGCAATCAGCCCCAGCATTTT. Translating gives CASSGSGTGNQPQHF.

This clonotype has a count of ten or more. The rearrangement joins TRBV15 to TRBJ2-1, with 10 bases lining up with TRBD2. Trimming took 2 bases from V and 3 from J; bases not matched to a gene: 7. The CDR3 loop spans 17 amino acids. The germline V gene has CDR1 LNHNV and CDR2 YYDKDF (reference sequence). CDR3 coding DNA: TGTGCCACCAGCAGAACTTACTTAGCGGGAGGCTACAATGAGCAGTTCTTC. Translation: CATSRTYLAGGYNEQFF.

Sample share makes this clonotype medium-sized. This rearrangement joins TRBV20-1 to TRBJ1-2; D is unresolved. Trimming shortened V by 5 bases and J by 2 bases, and 15 bases separated the two germline ends. The CDR3 loop spans 14 amino acids. Germline CDR1 is DFQATT and CDR2 is SNEGSKA (reference sequence). The DNA of the CDR3 is TGCAGTGCTCCTATAGGTCTCCCCAACTATGGCTACACCTTC. As protein: CSAPIGLPNYGYTF.

This rearrangement joins TRBV20-1 to TRBJ2-5, with 8 nucleotides matching TRBD1. The V and J ends lost 5 bases and 5 bases, in that order; junction bases with no gene match: 16. This CDR3 spans 16 amino acids. CDR1 and CDR2 from the germline V gene are DFQATT and SNEGSKA (reference sequence). The CDR3 loop reads CSARLLRTGNGETQYF. CDR3 DNA sequence: TGCAGTGCTCGACTCTTGCGGACAGGGAACGGGGAGACCCAGTACTTC.

This clonotype was found many times. The rearrangement joins TRBV13 to TRBJ2-5, with 9 positions matching TRBD1. The CDR3 sequence is 16 residues long. The V segment lost 1 base and the J segment 0 bases; nucleotides outside the gene matches: 3. Germline CDR1 PRHDT, CDR2 FYEKMQ (reference sequence). The CDR3 sequence: CASSLEGQGNQETQYF. DNA of the CDR3: TGTGCCAGCAGCTTAGAGGGACAGGGTAACCAAGAGACCCAGTACTTC.

This clonotype was recorded many times. The chain uses TRBV12-3 or TRBV12-4 and TRBJ2-7, with D tentatively TRBD2 (5 bases). The CDR3 is made up of 16 amino acids. The V and J ends lost 6 bases and 7 bases respectively, with 25 bases between them. CDR3: CASSQDTPATTGEQYF. DNA for the CDR3: TGTGCCAGCAGCCAAGATACACCGGCAACCACGGGGGAGCAGTACTTC.

This clonotype has ten or more counts. This chain connects TRBV5-1 to TRBJ1-2; D remains ambiguous. V was clipped by 6 bases and J by 5 bases, with 17 bases between them. Germline values: CDR1 SGHRS, CDR2 YFSETQ. This CDR3 has 14 amino acids. CDR3 DNA: TGCGCCAGCACCCCGACATCTCTGGGGTATGGCTACACCTTC. This codes for CASTPTSLGYGYTF.

In this sample, this clonotype turned up many times. The chain carries TRBV6-1 and TRBJ2-5; D not resolved. V was cut by 5 bases and J by 5 bases, with 15 bases left in between. CDR3 size: 14 residues. CDR1 and CDR2 (germline): MNHNS, SASEGT. CDR3 sequence reads: CASSIPGGRETQYF. Here the CDR3 DNA reads TGTGCCAGCAGTATCCCGGGCGGTCGGGAGACCCAGTACTTC.

The V call is TRBV5-1, the J call TRBJ2-4; a weak D match, TRBD2 (6 bases). Deletions cut 0 bases from V and 6 bases from J, with 7 bases between. This CDR3 region has 13 residues. Germline V gene lookup returns CDR1 SGHRS and CDR2 YFSETQ. The chain's CDR3 is CASSLAGVNIQYF. In nucleotides, the CDR3 is TGCGCCAGCAGCTTGGCGGGGGTAAACATTCAGTACTTC.

This clonotype was seen a few times. The chain recombines TRBV3-1 with TRBJ2-5; D is ambiguous. CDR3 length: 13 residues. Germline-derived CDR1 and CDR2 are LGHDT and YNNKEL (reference sequence). The germline V and J ends were trimmed by 0 bases and 11 bases, with 13 bases remaining between them. CDR3 sequence: CASSQDALHTQYF. In DNA, the CDR3 is TGTGCCAGCAGCCAAGACGCACTTCACACTCAGTACTTC.

Note on this clonotype: A clone one base away is much larger, so this may be a read error. The chain couples TRBV15 to TRBJ1-1; D might be TRBD1 (6 bases). Germline assignment: CDR1 LNHNV and CDR2 YYDKDF (reference sequence). The CDR3 length is 14 residues. CDR3 coding DNA: TGTGTCACCAACGGGAGGGGGGGGAACACTGAAGCTTTCTTT. Residues: CVTNGRGGNTEAFF.

This clonotype was observed many times. The J gene is TRBJ1-2, the V gene TRBV6-2 or TRBV6-3; D call uncertain. The CDR3 is made up of 15 amino acids. Trimming removed 0 bases from V and 0 bases from J, with 8 bases in between. Germline V gene data show CDR1 as MNHEY and CDR2 as SVGEGT. CDR3 protein: CASSYSWRTNYGYTF. The CDR3 nucleotides read TGTGCCAGCAGTTACTCGTGGAGAACTAACTATGGCTACACCTTC.

The sample holds many counts of this clonotype. The rearrangement uses TRBV20-1 and TRBJ1-2; D is ambiguous. CDR3 length: 14 amino acids. The germline gives CDR1 DFQATT, CDR2 SNEGSKA (reference sequence). The V and J ends lost 3 bases and 5 bases respectively, with 16 bases between them. The CDR3 coding sequence is TGCAGTGCTAGGAAGGACGACGGGAGTTATGGCTACACCTTC. The encoded protein is CSARKDDGSYGYTF.

This clonotype appeared many times. The rearrangement joins TRBV6-1 to TRBJ1-1, with D maybe TRBD1 (5 bases). The germline CDR1 and CDR2 sequences are MNHNS and SASEGT. V lost 6 bases, J lost 10 bases, and 21 bases lay in between. CDR3 size: 14 residues. The CDR3 DNA follows: TGTGCCAGCAGGATGTCCGACAGCGCCAGAGGAGCTTTCTTT. This encodes CASRMSDSARGAFF.

This clonotype has just a few counts. The chain recombines TRBV20-1 with TRBJ2-7, with TRBD2 identical over 12 bases. J was trimmed by 4 bases and V by 0 bases; bases with no gene match: 4. Germline V lookup: CDR1 DFQATT, CDR2 SNEGSKA (reference sequence). CDR3 length equals 15 residues. In DNA, the CDR3 is TGCAGTGCTAGAGATGAGACTAGCGGGGGTTACGAGCAGTACTTC. Protein product: CSARDETSGGYEQYF.